The 16 T cell receptor beta chains below come from one sample, sequenced in a study of T cells in localized non-small cell lung cancer. Assay: immunoSEQ multiplex PCR; the TCRdb copy retains only in-frame clones and omits some. There are tens of thousands of clones in the sample; 78% occur only once, and roughly two fifths lies in the top ten. The sequencing here drew on peripheral blood, taken before any cancer treatment. These TCRs come from a male donor aged 60 or over with stage II squamous cell lung carcinoma.

About this clone: Additional DNA sequences in this sample encode the identical CDR3. This chain links TRBV28 with TRBJ2-5; maybe TRBD2 (7 bases). Looked up from germline, CDR1 is MDHEN and CDR2 is SYDVKM. V was cut by 2 bases and J by 4 bases, with 14 bases left in between. This CDR3 comprises 15 residues. This CDR3 is CASSLGGGGGETQYF. In DNA form, the CDR3 reads TGTGCCAGCAGTTTAGGCGGGGGCGGGGGAGAGACCCAGTACTTC.

This clone was detected only once. The chain carries TRBV10-3 and TRBJ2-7, with TRBD1 matching 8 bases. The germline gives CDR1 ENHRY, CDR2 SYGVKD. V lost 7 bases to trimming and J lost 0 bases; unmatched junction nucleotides: 8. CDR3 length: 15 residues. CDR3 nucleotides: TGTGCCATCACCCCCGGGACAGGTAACTCCTACGAGCAGTACTTC. Amino acids: CAITPGTGNSYEQYF.

The gene calls are TRBV11-3 and TRBJ1-2, with D tentatively TRBD1 (5 bases). Germline CDR1 is SGHNT and CDR2 is YENEEA. Trimming cost V 5 bases and J 0 bases, with 13 bases left between them. The CDR3 length is 15 residues. The CDR3: CASSKDSHANYGYTF. The CDR3 DNA sequence: TGTGCCAGCAGCAAAGACAGCCACGCTAACTATGGCTACACCTTC. Combining the CDR3 with reference TRBV11-3 and TRBJ1-2 gives the whole variable domain EAGVVQSPRYKIIEKKQPVAFWCNPISGHNTLYWYLQNLGQGPELLIRYENEEAVDDSQLPKDRFSAERLKGVDSTLKIQPAELGDSAVYLCASSKDSHANYGYTFGSGTRLTVV.

V gene TRBV15 combines with J gene TRBJ2-7, with 9 bases identical to TRBD1. The CDR3 has 15 amino acids. The V gene's germline CDR1 is LNHNV and CDR2 YYDKDF (reference sequence). V shed 5 bases and J 0 bases; nucleotides not matched to a gene: 5. In DNA form, the CDR3 reads TGTGCCACCAGCGGACCGGGACAGGGCTCCTACGAGCAGTACTTC. This encodes CATSGPGQGSYEQYF.

The V call is TRBV23-1, the J call TRBJ2-7, with D maybe TRBD1 (6 bases). TRBV23-1 is designated an ORF whose function remains uncertain. The CDR3 loop spans 13 amino acids. The chain's CDR3 is CVTPRGRDYEQYF. The DNA for the CDR3 is TGCGTCACTCCCAGGGGCAGGGACTACGAGCAGTACTTC.

This clone has just one count. The chain is built from TRBV7-3 and TRBJ1-3; no reliable D call. The germline V gene encodes CDR1 SGHTA and CDR2 FQGTGA. This CDR3 is built from 14 residues. The V end was cut by 2 bases, the J end by 2 bases, with 7 bases between. CDR3: CASSLAPAGNTIYF. CDR3 DNA: TGTGCCAGCAGCTTAGCGCCAGCTGGAAACACCATATATTTT.

About this clone: This CDR3 is missing its conserved last phenylalanine or tryptophan, likely due to a read error. The DNA is left out, because the CDR3 cannot be placed on it with certainty; the CDR3 is given as TCRdb lists it. The CDR3 is CASSLVQGALWV. The J gene is TRBJ1-2, the V gene TRBV5-8; the table names TRBD1, a call not compared with the DNA. Counting both end residues, the CDR3 totals 12 amino acids. In germline, CDR1 is SGHTS, CDR2 YDEGEE.

This chain connects TRBV29-1 to TRBJ2-7; 8 bases are a match to TRBD1. The CDR3 has 14 residues. Germline trimming cut 3 bases from V and 3 bases from J; bases unmatched to any gene: 7. CDR1 is SQVTM and CDR2 is ANQGSEA in the germline V gene. In DNA form, the CDR3 reads TGCAGCGTTGATGCGACAGGGGTGGGCTACGAGCAGTACTTC. It is translated as CSVDATGVGYEQYF.

There are a few counts of this clone. The rearrangement uses TRBV7-2 and TRBJ2-2; D assignment may be TRBD1 or TRBD2 (5 bases each). This CDR3 region has 15 residues. CDR1 and CDR2 from the germline V gene are SGHTA and FQGNSA. Trimming removed 1 base from V and 6 bases from J, with 12 bases in between. CDR3 nucleotides: TGTGCCAGCAGCTTAGTCACACGGGGCGCCGGGGAGCTGTTTTTT. Translation gives CASSLVTRGAGELFF.

This sequence joins TRBV9 and TRBJ2-3; 13 positions agree with TRBD2. The CDR3 contains 20 residues. J was trimmed by 3 bases and V by 0 bases; bases with no gene match: 13. Germline V gene lookup returns CDR1 SGDLS and CDR2 YYNGEE. The CDR3 DNA is TGTGCCAGCAGCGTAGCTCGCCAACCGGAGACTAGCGGGAGGACAGATACGCAGTATTTT. Amino acids: CASSVARQPETSGRTDTQYF.

A few counts support this clone. The rearrangement links TRBV20-1 to TRBJ2-1; D gene ambiguous. The CDR3 length is 11 residues. Trimming stripped 4 bases from V and 5 bases from J, with 6 bases between. Looked up from germline, CDR1 is DFQATT and CDR2 is SNEGSKA (reference sequence). The CDR3 coding sequence is TGCAGTGCTAACCGAAACAATGAGCAGTTCTTC. It yields the protein CSANRNNEQFF.

This clone came up a few times. The sample has other DNA sequences that encode this CDR3 too. The chain is built from TRBV30 and TRBJ2-3; 8 bases agree with TRBD2. This CDR3 contains 13 residues. The germline V gene encodes CDR1 GTSNPN and CDR2 SVGIG (reference sequence). Losses at the gene ends were 8 bases for V and 3 bases for J; bases not matched to a gene: 7. The CDR3 coding sequence is TGTGCCGTTATAGCGGGATGGACAGATACGCAGTATTTT. It codes for CAVIAGWTDTQYF.

V gene TRBV27 combines with J gene TRBJ2-1; 8 positions match TRBD2. The germline V gene encodes CDR1 MNHEY and CDR2 SMNVEV (reference sequence). The CDR3 is 14 amino acids. After removal of 7 bases from V and 7 bases from J, the junction contained 9 bases not matched to a gene. CDR3: CASTWAAGVNEQFF. Here the CDR3 DNA reads TGTGCCAGCACTTGGGCAGCGGGGGTGAATGAGCAGTTCTTC.

The gene calls are TRBV5-1 and TRBJ2-1; D is possibly TRBD2 (6 bases). Germline V gives CDR1 SGHRS, CDR2 YFSETQ. The CDR3 has 11 amino acids. The V end was cut by 2 bases, the J end by 15 bases, with 12 bases between. The CDR3 here is CASSLAGTPFF. The CDR3 nucleotides are TGCGCCAGCAGCTTAGCCGGGACTCCGTTCTTC. The whole variable domain, remainder taken from reference TRBV5-1 and TRBJ2-1, is KAGVTQTPRYLIKTRGQQVTLSCSPISGHRSVSWYQQTPGQGLQFLFEYFSETQRNKGNFPGRFSGRQFSNSRSEMNVSTLELGDSALYLCASSLAGTPFFGPGTRLTVL.

This chain connects TRBV13 to TRBJ2-3, with 11 bases that match TRBD2. CDR1 is PRHDT, CDR2 FYEKMQ, per germline (reference sequence). V dropped 5 bases and J dropped 2; count of bases not matched to a gene: 15. This CDR3 is built from 19 residues. CDR3 nucleotide sequence: TGTGCCAGCAGCCCTATAACACTAGCGGGAGCGGGACCCACAGATACGCAGTATTTT. Translating it yields CASSPITLAGAGPTDTQYF.

V and J are TRBV4-2 and TRBJ1-3; 11 nucleotides match TRBD1. The germline V gene has CDR1 LGHNA and CDR2 YNFKEQ. V shed 6 bases and J 2 bases; nucleotides not matched to a gene: 6. CDR3 length: 16 residues. The CDR3 nucleotides are TGTGCCAGCAGACGTGGACAGGGGGCTACTGGAAACACCATATATTTT. Translated: CASRRGQGATGNTIYF.